The T cell receptor beta chain described here comes from a study of PD-L1 blockade in urothelial cancer. Study-wide results and limits: Below-median pretreatment blood TCR clonality predicted better survival.

A word on this clone: Its cognate antigen is unknown.

Indicated time point: peripheral blood 6 weeks after treatment start. Each PCR received spiked synthetic TCR analog templates. The table came from immunoSEQ multiplex PCR; TCRdb's copy has only in-frame clones and leaves some out. The sample includes around 45,000 clones, about four fifths of them seen just once. V dropped 8 bases and J dropped 0; count of bases not matched to a gene: 4. CDR1 MNHNY and CDR2 SVGAGI come from the germline V gene (reference sequence). This CDR3 spans 14 amino acids. This chain links TRBV6-6 with TRBJ2-1; TRBD2 matches 7 bases. Specimen: PBMCs, collected around atezolizumab (anti-PD-L1) treatment. The source of this sequence is a man aged 60-69 years with urothelial cancer. CDR3 sequence: CASQGGSSYNEQFF. In DNA form, the CDR3 reads TGTGCCAGCCAGGGAGGGAGCTCCTACAATGAGCAGTTCTTC.